Below, 25 T cell receptor beta chains from the same sample are listed, as sequenced in a study of OX40 agonist ivuxolimab in advanced cancers. Sequencing used immunoSEQ multiplex PCR; TCRdb keeps in-frame clones, though not all of them. There are 52,000 or so clones in the sample; roughly 84% occur only once, and over 0.55% lies in the top ten. The sample here was CD4+ or CD8+ T cells sorted from blood, taken in a trial of the OX40 agonist ivuxolimab. These receptors were taken from an adult with an advanced solid tumor such as melanoma, head and neck, liver or kidney cancer.

This chain connects TRBV5-5 to TRBJ1-5, with D maybe TRBD1 (5 bases). Germline-derived CDR1 and CDR2 are SGHKS and YYEKEE (reference sequence). Trimming shortened V by 4 bases and J by 9 bases, and 20 bases separated the two germline ends. This CDR3 region has 15 residues. CDR3 loop: CASSEGTAVLWPQHF. CDR3 nucleotide sequence: TGTGCCAGCAGCGAAGGGACCGCCGTTTTGTGGCCCCAGCATTTT.

V usage is TRBV19 and J usage is TRBJ2-7, with D possibly matching TRBD2 (6 bases). Looked up from germline, CDR1 is LNHDA and CDR2 is SQIVND (reference sequence). This CDR3 has 14 amino acids. Trimming left V 5 bases short and J 4 bases short, with 15 bases between. As DNA, the CDR3 is TGTGCCAGTAGTGTCACTCACGGGAGATACGAGCAGTACTTC. It translates to CASSVTHGRYEQYF.

This chain uses TRBV6-5 with TRBJ1-4; D unclear. Germline lookup yields CDR1 MNHEY and CDR2 SVGAGI. With 6 bases removed from V and 3 bases from J, the gap between germline ends came to 14 bases. This CDR3 has 15 residues. For the CDR3, the DNA is TGTGCCAGCAGGAGAAGCGGCGGGGCTAATGAAAAACTGTTTTTT. Its protein is CASRRSGGANEKLFF.

The CDR3 region is CASRTGTGNTEAFF. DNA for the CDR3: TGTGCCAGCAGAACCGGGACGGGGAACACTGAAGCTTTCTTT. This chain uses TRBV6-1 with TRBJ1-1; D perhaps matches TRBD1 (5 bases). Germline CDR1 reads MNHNS; CDR2 reads SASEGT. There are 14 residues in the CDR3. The V gene lost 6 bases and the J gene lost 1 base, with 12 bases spanning the gap.

The chain employs TRBV2 and TRBJ1-3; TRBD1 is a possible D gene (6 bases). V lost 0 bases, J lost 0 bases, and 12 bases lay in between. This CDR3 spans 17 amino acids. Germline CDR1 and CDR2: SNHLY and FYNNEI. The CDR3 DNA reads as TGTGCCAGCAGTGAAGCAGACAGGAGGTACTCTGGAAACACCATATATTTT. It encodes CASSEADRRYSGNTIYF.

This chain joins TRBV6-5 and TRBJ2-5; D is possibly TRBD1 (6 bases). The germline gives CDR1 MNHEY, CDR2 SVGAGI. Trimming cost V 7 bases and J 7 bases, with 10 bases left between them. The CDR3 sequence is 11 residues long. This CDR3 reads CASIRGGTQYF. The CDR3 DNA reads TGTGCCAGCATTCGAGGGGGGACCCAGTACTTC.

This sequence joins TRBV2 and TRBJ1-4, with D possibly TRBD1 on 6 matching bases. Germline V gene sequence: CDR1 SNHLY, CDR2 FYNNEI. CDR3 length: 15 amino acids. The V end was cut by 6 bases, the J end by 1 base, with 12 bases between. This chain's CDR3 is CASSVEGGTNEKLFF. DNA for the CDR3: TGTGCCAGCAGCGTAGAGGGGGGAACTAATGAAAAACTGTTTTTT.

The chain couples TRBV5-1 to TRBJ2-5, with D perhaps TRBD2 (6 bases). Trimming cost V 0 bases and J 4 bases, with 13 bases left between them. The CDR3 runs 15 residues. Germline V gene data show CDR1 as SGHRS and CDR2 as YFSETQ. CDR3 amino acids: CASSLDSGLTETQYF. DNA for the CDR3: TGCGCCAGCAGCTTGGATAGCGGACTTACAGAGACCCAGTACTTC.

The chain is built from TRBV7-2 and TRBJ2-1; D may correspond to TRBD1 or TRBD2 (7 bases each). The CDR3 contains 15 residues. V dropped 5 bases and J dropped 6 bases, with 17 bases sitting between them. Germline values: CDR1 SGHTA, CDR2 FQGNSA. Here the CDR3 DNA reads TGTGCCAGCAGCCCAGGGGGGGCTCTGGCCAATGAGCAGTTCTTC. Protein sequence: CASSPGGALANEQFF.

The rearrangement uses TRBV10-3 and TRBJ1-4; maybe TRBD1 (6 bases). Between the trimmed V and J ends, which lost 3 bases and 0 bases, there was a span of 14 bases. CDR3 length: 17 residues. Germline CDR1 and CDR2: ENHRY and SYGVKD. Here the CDR3 reads CAISDRGIAATNEKLFF. The CDR3 coding sequence is TGTGCCATCAGTGACAGGGGAATAGCTGCAACTAATGAAAAACTGTTTTTT.

This sequence joins TRBV5-6 and TRBJ2-1; D is unclear. CDR1 is SGHDT, CDR2 YYEEEE, per germline. With 0 bases removed from V and 0 bases from J, the gap between germline ends came to 13 bases. This CDR3 is built from 17 residues. DNA of the CDR3: TGTGCCAGCAGCTTGGAAGGAGCCAAGAGCTCCTACAATGAGCAGTTCTTC. It yields the protein CASSLEGAKSSYNEQFF.

This clone was detected once. The V and J genes are TRBV6-5 and TRBJ2-5; 10 nucleotides align to TRBD1. The junction had 8 bases not matched to a gene; V was cut back by 6 bases and J by 4 bases. This CDR3 comprises 15 residues. In germline, CDR1 is MNHEY, CDR2 SVGAGI. The CDR3 sequence: CASSSDRGRIETQYF. As DNA, the CDR3 is TGTGCCAGCAGCTCCGACAGGGGGCGTATAGAGACCCAGTACTTC.

This clone has only one observation. V usage is TRBV28 and J usage is TRBJ1-2, with D maybe TRBD1 (6 bases). Germline V CDR1 and CDR2: MDHEN, SYDVKM. This CDR3 spans 20 amino acids. With 0 bases removed from V and 5 bases from J, the gap between germline ends came to 28 bases. CDR3 bases: TGTGCCAGCAGTTTATGGGCCCCCCGAGGGGGGAGCGGATTATGGTATGGCTACACCTTC. The encoded protein is CASSLWAPRGGSGLWYGYTF.

This chain joins TRBV6-5 and TRBJ1-4; the D is unclear. The CDR3 totals 15 residues. Germline lookup yields CDR1 MNHEY and CDR2 SVGAGI. Trimming left V 8 bases short and J 3 bases short, with 16 bases between. CDR3 region: CASRPAGFANEKLFF. CDR3 nucleotide sequence: TGTGCCAGCCGCCCGGCCGGGTTTGCTAATGAAAAACTGTTTTTT.

V and J are TRBV10-3 and TRBJ2-7; 11 positions agree with TRBD2. This CDR3 is built from 16 residues. V trimming: 6 bases; J trimming: 3 bases; junction bases outside the gene matches: 10. Germline V gene lookup returns CDR1 ENHRY and CDR2 SYGVKD. The CDR3 DNA is TGTGCCATCAGGGGTAGCGGGGGGGCCCAGATCTACGAGCAGTACTTC. It codes for CAIRGSGGAQIYEQYF.

This chain connects TRBV7-2 to TRBJ1-1; TRBD1 agrees at 7 bases. Trimming removed 1 base from V and 1 base from J; junction bases left unmatched: 6. Germline V gives CDR1 SGHTA, CDR2 FQGNSA. The CDR3 consists of 16 residues. CDR3 protein: CASSLVGGTANTEAFF. The CDR3 DNA sequence: TGTGCCAGCAGCTTAGTGGGGGGGACAGCGAACACTGAAGCTTTCTTT.

This clone was counted only a few times. The chain recombines TRBV7-2 with TRBJ1-2; no reliable D call. V was cut by 4 bases and J by 1 base, with 7 bases left in between. This CDR3 contains 13 residues. CDR1 is SGHTA and CDR2 is FQGNSA in the germline V gene. The CDR3 coding sequence is TGTGCCAGCAGCTCCAACGGTAACTATGGCTACACCTTC. Translating it yields CASSSNGNYGYTF.

The J gene is TRBJ2-2, the V gene TRBV10-3; D is uncertain. CDR1 and CDR2 (germline): ENHRY, SYGVKD. This CDR3 is built from 13 residues. V dropped 2 bases and J dropped 1 base, with 2 bases sitting between them. As DNA, the CDR3 is TGTGCCATCAGTGAGAAGAACACCGGGGAGCTGTTTTTT. This translates into CAISEKNTGELFF.

The rearrangement links TRBV5-4 to TRBJ2-2, with a possible D match to TRBD2 (5 bases). Trimming shortened V by 3 bases and J by 4 bases, and 7 bases separated the two germline ends. The CDR3 is 13 amino acids. CDR1 SGHNT and CDR2 YYREEE come from the germline V gene (reference sequence). The CDR3 DNA follows: TGTGCCAGCAGCTCCCGGGGCACCGGGGAGCTGTTTTTT. Translated, it gives CASSSRGTGELFF.

This clone was seen only once. This chain links TRBV7-9 with TRBJ1-6; the match to TRBD1 covers 9 bases. The CDR3 consists of 15 residues. J was trimmed by 6 bases and V by 3 bases; bases with no gene match: 3. Germline V gives CDR1 SEHNR, CDR2 FQNEAQ (reference sequence). CDR3 nucleotide sequence: TGTGCCAGCAGCTTCCTGACAGGGGGTAATTCACCCCTCCACTTT. Its translation: CASSFLTGGNSPLHF.

This chain uses TRBV5-1 with TRBJ2-5, with D unresolved. V lost 3 bases, J lost 4 bases, and 10 bases lay in between. Per the germline V gene, CDR1 is SGHRS and CDR2 is YFSETQ. There are 13 residues in the CDR3. The chain's CDR3 is CASSSAQVETQYF. The CDR3 DNA is TGCGCCAGCAGCTCGGCCCAAGTAGAGACCCAGTACTTC.

The chain has TRBV9 and TRBJ2-7, with D perhaps assigned TRBD1 or TRBD2 (5 bases each). CDR1 and CDR2 from the germline V gene are SGDLS and YYNGEE. Trimming took off 3 bases at V and 1 base at J, with 17 bases between the two ends. The CDR3 has 16 residues. CDR3 residues: CASSATPGRQSYEQYF. The CDR3 DNA reads TGTGCCAGCAGCGCAACCCCGGGGAGACAGTCCTACGAGCAGTACTTC.

The chain uses TRBV2 and TRBJ2-7; 13 nucleotides match TRBD2. The J segment lost 5 bases and the V segment lost 6 bases, leaving 1 base of the junction unmatched. Germline V lookup: CDR1 SNHLY, CDR2 FYNNEI. This CDR3 region has 13 residues. The CDR3 region is CASSGLAGDEQYF. CDR3 coding DNA: TGTGCCAGCAGCGGACTAGCGGGAGACGAGCAGTACTTC.

The CDR3 DNA reads TGTGCCAGTAGTTACCGCACGGGACTAGCGGGGGGTGATGAGCAGTTCTTC. Translating gives CASSYRTGLAGGDEQFF. The chain is built from TRBV19 and TRBJ2-1; 15 bases align to TRBD2. The germline gives CDR1 LNHDA, CDR2 SQIVND (reference sequence). With V trimmed by 5 bases and J by 8 bases, 10 bases remained unmatched. This CDR3 region has 17 residues.

The chain links TRBV11-3 to TRBJ2-1, with 14 bases identical to TRBD2. This CDR3 comprises 16 residues. The germline V gene has CDR1 SGHNT and CDR2 YENEEA. V was pared by 5 bases and J by 5 bases, with 5 bases of the junction left unmatched. The CDR3 DNA follows: TGTGCCAGCAGCCGCGGACTAGCGGGAGGCAACAATGAGCAGTTCTTC. Its translation: CASSRGLAGGNNEQFF.